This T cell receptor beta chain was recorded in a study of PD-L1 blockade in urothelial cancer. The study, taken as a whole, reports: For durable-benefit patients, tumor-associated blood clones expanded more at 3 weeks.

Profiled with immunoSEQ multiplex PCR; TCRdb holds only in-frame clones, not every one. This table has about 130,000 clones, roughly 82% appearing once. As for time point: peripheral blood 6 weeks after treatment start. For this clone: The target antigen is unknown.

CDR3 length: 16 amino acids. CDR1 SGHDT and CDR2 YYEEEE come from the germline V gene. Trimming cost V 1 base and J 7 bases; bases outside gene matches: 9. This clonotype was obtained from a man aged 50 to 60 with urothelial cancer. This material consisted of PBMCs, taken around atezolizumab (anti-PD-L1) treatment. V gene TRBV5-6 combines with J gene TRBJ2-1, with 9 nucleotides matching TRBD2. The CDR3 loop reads CASSLYVSSGVNEQFF. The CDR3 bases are TGTGCCAGCAGCTTGTATGTCTCTAGCGGGGTGAATGAGCAGTTCTTC.